The entry below describes one T cell receptor beta chain. The data were obtained in a study of radiation and T cells in renal cell carcinoma. Regarding time point: blood 4 weeks post-SBRT, at nephrectomy. Treatment noted: 15 Gy SBRT to primary tumor, nephrectomy 4 weeks later. Nephrectomy followed 15 Gy stereotactic body radiation by 4 weeks. Clear cell pathology was present in this patient's renal cell carcinoma. Profiled with immunoSEQ multiplex PCR; TCRdb holds only in-frame clones, not every one. There are about 77,000 clones in the sample; approximately 82% occur only once, and 2% to 3% lies in the top ten. V shed 11 bases and J shed 0 bases, with 14 bases lying between them. The CDR3 totals 14 residues. Germline V gives CDR1 ENHRY, CDR2 SYGVKD.

The chain has TRBV10-3 and TRBJ1-3; the D is unclear. This specimen was blood, taken from a patient whose treatment included radiotherapy and nephrectomy. The sequence derives from an older woman with renal cell carcinoma. This CDR3 reads CAARGIRSGNTIYF. CDR3 DNA: TGTGCCGCCCGGGGAATCCGCTCTGGAAACACCATATATTTT.